Detailed here is one T cell receptor (beta chain). The V gene lost 6 bases and the J gene lost 0 bases, with 15 bases spanning the gap. The CDR3 extends over 15 amino acids. Germline V gene sequence: CDR1 LGHDT, CDR2 YNNKEL (reference sequence). The sample comes from a study of blood T cell repertoires in COVID-19. Overall study: The study drew acute and convalescent COVID-19 samples from the United States, Italy and Spain.

Per the authors' pipeline: Reference gene primer amplification gave estimated nucleated cell counts. TCRdb's table, derived via immunoSEQ multiplex PCR, lists solely in-frame clones and lacks some. The DNA was the basis for D and trimming; V, J and clone size are from that table. The table shows 430,000 or so clones, with over 75% occurring only once. The chain uses TRBV3-1 (or the pseudogene TRBV3-2) and TRBJ2-7; tentatively, D is TRBD1 (6 bases). The sequence derives from a young woman who had been exposed to COVID-19. The sequencing input was PBMCs or T cells enriched from blood (not recorded which). CDR3 DNA: TGTGCCAGCAGTCTAACTAGGGGGAGCTCCTACGAGCAGTACTTC. It yields the protein CASSLTRGSSYEQYF.